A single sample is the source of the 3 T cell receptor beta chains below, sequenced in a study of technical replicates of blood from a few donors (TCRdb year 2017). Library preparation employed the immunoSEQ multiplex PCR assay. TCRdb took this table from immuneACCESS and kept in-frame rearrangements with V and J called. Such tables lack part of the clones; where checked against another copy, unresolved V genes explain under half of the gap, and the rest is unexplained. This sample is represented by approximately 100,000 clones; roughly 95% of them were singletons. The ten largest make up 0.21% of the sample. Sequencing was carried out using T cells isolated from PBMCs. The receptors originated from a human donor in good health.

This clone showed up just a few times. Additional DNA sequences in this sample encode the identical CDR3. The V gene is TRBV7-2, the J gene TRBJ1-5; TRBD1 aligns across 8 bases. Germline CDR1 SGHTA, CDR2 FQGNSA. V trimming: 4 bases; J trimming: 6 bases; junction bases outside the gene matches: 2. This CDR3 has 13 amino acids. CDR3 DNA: TGTGCCAGCAGCTCACAGGGGGGTCAGCCCCAGCATTTT. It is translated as CASSSQGGQPQHF.

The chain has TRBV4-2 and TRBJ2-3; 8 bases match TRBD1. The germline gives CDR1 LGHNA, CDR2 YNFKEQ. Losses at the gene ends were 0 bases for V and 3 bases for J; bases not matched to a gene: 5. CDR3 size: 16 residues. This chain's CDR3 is CASSQDTNRGTDTQYF. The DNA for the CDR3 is TGTGCCAGCAGCCAAGATACAAACAGGGGGACAGATACGCAGTATTTT.

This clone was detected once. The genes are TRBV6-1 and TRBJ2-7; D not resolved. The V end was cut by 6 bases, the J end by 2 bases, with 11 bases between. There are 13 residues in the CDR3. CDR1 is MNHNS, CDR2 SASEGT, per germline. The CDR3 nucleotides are TGTGCCAGCAGAACTTCTATCCCCTACGAGCAGTACTTC. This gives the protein CASRTSIPYEQYF.